This passage covers 2 T cell receptor beta chains from one sample sequenced in a study of cytomegalovirus exposure and HLA in healthy donors. The table came from immunoSEQ multiplex PCR; TCRdb's copy has only in-frame clones and leaves some out. The sample yields under 150,000 clones, around 90% seen once. Material: PBMCs. These receptors came from a man younger than 35 in good health and CMV-seropositive.

This clone was counted once. The chain joins TRBV6-5 to TRBJ2-4, with TRBD1 as a possible D gene (6 bases). Trimming cost V 8 bases and J 0 bases, with 11 bases left between them. This CDR3 contains 14 residues. Per germline, CDR1 MNHEY and CDR2 SVGAGI. The CDR3 sequence is CASGQNLAKNIQYF. The DNA of the CDR3 is TGTGCCAGCGGACAGAACCTAGCCAAAAACATTCAGTACTTC.

The rearrangement links TRBV19 to TRBJ1-2; weak D call: TRBD1 (6 bases). This CDR3 contains 13 residues. Germline CDR1 and CDR2: LNHDA and SQIVND (reference sequence). V was shortened by 3 bases and J by 4 bases, with 9 bases between the two germline ends. This CDR3 reads CASSIGQFYGYTF. The CDR3 DNA sequence: TGTGCCAGTAGTATCGGACAGTTCTATGGCTACACCTTC.